Following are 5 T cell receptor beta chains from one sample sequenced in a study of cytotoxic CD8 clonotypes in ibrutinib-treated CLL. Clones were read by immunoSEQ multiplex PCR, and TCRdb kept only the in-frame ones, dropping some. The table records some 200,000 clones, 75% to 85% of them present only once. Sequenced here: PBMCs, sampled after 12 months of ibrutinib treatment. Every receptor here comes from a human donor with chronic lymphocytic leukemia.

The V call is TRBV7-9, the J call TRBJ2-3; perhaps TRBD1 as D (5 bases). Trimming took 5 bases from V and 5 from J, leaving 23 bases between them. CDR3 length equals 17 residues. Germline lookup yields CDR1 SEHNR and CDR2 FQNEAQ (reference sequence). CDR3 protein: CASSPLGGANWGDTQYF. The CDR3 nucleotides are TGTGCCAGCAGCCCCCTGGGTGGGGCGAATTGGGGAGATACGCAGTATTTT.

The chain couples TRBV5-1 to TRBJ2-1; 8 bases agree with TRBD2. Germline V gives CDR1 SGHRS, CDR2 YFSETQ. The ends lost 3 bases at V and 6 bases at J; junction bases unmatched: 8. There are 15 residues in the CDR3. Here the CDR3 reads CASSSTSGLSNEQFF. Written as DNA, the CDR3 is TGCGCCAGCAGCTCTACTAGCGGTCTTAGCAATGAGCAGTTCTTC.

The genes are TRBV29-1 and TRBJ1-3; no clear D gene. Trimming took off 3 bases at V and 4 bases at J, with 13 bases between the two ends. Germline V gives CDR1 SQVTM, CDR2 ANQGSEA. This CDR3 has 14 amino acids. CDR3 amino acids: CSVDKGGGGNTIYF. As DNA, the CDR3 is TGCAGCGTTGACAAGGGTGGAGGAGGAAACACCATATATTTT. The whole variable domain, remainder taken from reference TRBV29-1 and TRBJ1-3, is SAVISQKPSRDICQRGTSLTIQCQVDSQVTMMFWYRQQPGQSLTLIATANQGSEATYESGFVIDKFPISRPNLTFSTLTVSNMSPEDSSIYLCSVDKGGGGNTIYFGEGSWLTVV.

The chain couples TRBV10-1 to TRBJ2-2; 7 bases line up with TRBD2. The CDR3 spans 16 residues. V shed 2 bases, J shed 5 bases, and the junction held 8 bases outside the gene matches. CDR1 and CDR2 (germline): WNHNN, SYGVQD (reference sequence). As DNA, the CDR3 is TGCGCCAGCAGTGAGAGTGGACGGGGGGATACCGGGGAGCTGTTTTTT. Its translation: CASSESGRGDTGELFF.

The chain recombines TRBV7-9 with TRBJ1-1, with 7 nucleotides matching TRBD1. Trimming removed 5 bases from V and 0 bases from J; junction bases left unmatched: 6. Germline-derived CDR1 and CDR2 are SEHNR and FQNEAQ (reference sequence). The CDR3 has 15 amino acids. The DNA of the CDR3 is TGTGCCAGCAGCCGCGGGACAGCGGTGAACACTGAAGCTTTCTTT. As protein: CASSRGTAVNTEAFF.